These 29 T cell receptor beta chains were sequenced from one sample in a study of shared clonotypes between healthy human individuals. Profiling relied on immunoSEQ multiplex PCR, and the TCRdb table lists in-frame clones only, not all of them. This table holds 2 million to 2.5 million clones, roughly 93% found once. Sequenced sample: naive CD4+ T cells from PBMCs. Indicated subset: CD45RA+ positively selected. Receptors originate from a man aged 18 to 29 in good health. Some clones in this sample may be carry-over from other donors' samples.

Concerning this clone itself: Additional DNA sequences in this sample encode the identical CDR3. The chain joins TRBV7-9 to TRBJ2-7, with D unclear. Germline loops: CDR1 SEHNR, CDR2 FQNEAQ (reference sequence). The germline V and J ends were trimmed by 1 base and 2 bases, with 6 bases remaining between them. The CDR3 has 13 amino acids. CDR3: CASSLGQPYEQYF. The DNA of the CDR3 is TGTGCCAGCAGCTTAGGCCAGCCCTACGAGCAGTACTTC.

V and J are TRBV5-1 and TRBJ1-1, with TRBD1 matching 7 bases. The V segment lost 3 bases and the J segment 4 bases; nucleotides outside the gene matches: 9. CDR1 and CDR2 (germline): SGHRS, YFSETQ. This CDR3 contains 15 residues. CDR3 nucleotides: TGCGCCAGCAGCTCTAAAACAGGGGTGCGCACTGAAGCTTTCTTT. Protein product: CASSSKTGVRTEAFF.

This chain links TRBV5-6 with TRBJ1-1, with D perhaps TRBD1 (6 bases). Germline loops: CDR1 SGHDT, CDR2 YYEEEE. The CDR3 consists of 15 residues. Deletions cut 4 bases from V and 2 bases from J, with 15 bases between. The CDR3: CASSPVDSINTEAFF. The CDR3 bases are TGTGCCAGCAGCCCGGTGGACAGCATCAACACTGAAGCTTTCTTT. The full variable domain, in which reference TRBV5-6 and TRBJ1-1 provide the parts outside the CDR3, is DAGVTQSPTHLIKTRGQQVTLRCSPKSGHDTVSWYQQALGQGPQFIFQYYEEEERQRGNFPDRFSGHQFPNYSSELNVNALLLGDSALYLCASSPVDSINTEAFFGQGTRLTVV.

The chain employs TRBV5-4 and TRBJ2-3, with TRBD2 matching 12 bases. The CDR3 is made up of 15 amino acids. The V gene end was trimmed by 4 bases and the J gene end by 5 bases; junction bases not matched to a gene: 5. CDR1 and CDR2 (germline): SGHNT, YYREEE (reference sequence). CDR3 residues: CASSQTSGRLDTQYF. For the CDR3, the DNA is TGTGCCAGCAGCCAAACTAGCGGGAGGTTAGATACGCAGTATTTT. The variable domain in full, completed from reference TRBV5-4 and TRBJ2-3, reads ETGVTQSPTHLIKTRGQQVTLRCSSQSGHNTVSWYQQALGQGPQFIFQYYREEENGRGNFPPRFSGLQFPNYSSELNVNALELDDSALYLCASSQTSGRLDTQYFGPGTRLTVL.

This clone was counted a few times. The chain has TRBV2 and TRBJ2-7, with 7 positions matching TRBD2. Germline V gene data show CDR1 as SNHLY and CDR2 as FYNNEI. V lost 6 bases to trimming and J lost 7 bases; unmatched junction nucleotides: 15. This CDR3 contains 15 residues. CDR3 sequence (DNA): TGTGCCAGCAGCCTTGTCACGGGAGGCTCGGGGGAGCAGTACTTC. It yields the protein CASSLVTGGSGEQYF.

The rearrangement joins TRBV7-2 to TRBJ2-7; TRBD2 agrees at 11 bases. V was pared by 5 bases and J by 5 bases, with 8 bases of the junction left unmatched. This CDR3 is 15 amino acids long. Germline V gene sequence: CDR1 SGHTA, CDR2 FQGNSA. In DNA form, the CDR3 reads TGTGCCAGCAGCGTAAGACTAGCGGGAACACACGAGCAGTACTTC. It yields the protein CASSVRLAGTHEQYF.

The CDR3 is CASSGGTGISYGYTF. CDR3 nucleotides: TGTGCCAGCAGTGGAGGGACAGGGATTAGTTATGGCTACACCTTC. The V gene is TRBV6-5, the J gene TRBJ1-2, with 9 positions matching TRBD1. The CDR3 is made up of 15 amino acids. After removal of 5 bases from V and 5 bases from J, the junction contained 9 bases not matched to a gene. Germline V gene sequence: CDR1 MNHEY, CDR2 SVGAGI.

The rearrangement joins TRBV28 to TRBJ2-1; D not resolved. The V end lost 6 bases, the J end lost 7 bases, and 16 bases lay between the germline ends. The CDR3 has 14 amino acids. Germline CDR1 reads MDHEN; CDR2 reads SYDVKM. CDR3 bases: TGTGCCAGCAGAAACTTTCCCGGTATGAATGAGCAGTTCTTC. The encoded protein is CASRNFPGMNEQFF.

With regard to this clone: Additional DNA sequences in this sample encode the identical CDR3. This chain uses TRBV28 with TRBJ1-2; no clear D gene. This CDR3 spans 11 amino acids. The germline CDR1 and CDR2 sequences are MDHEN and SYDVKM. V was shortened by 6 bases and J by 5 bases, with 7 bases between the two germline ends. CDR3 loop: CASSSLYGYTF. CDR3 in DNA: TGTGCCAGCAGCAGTTTATATGGCTACACCTTC.

The chain employs TRBV27 and TRBJ1-1; 8 positions agree with TRBD1. Germline V gives CDR1 MNHEY, CDR2 SMNVEV (reference sequence). The CDR3 is made up of 14 amino acids. Germline trimming cut 8 bases from V and 1 base from J; bases unmatched to any gene: 6. CDR3 DNA: TGTGCCAGCGACCAGGGGGCGAGGAACACTGAAGCTTTCTTT. Amino acid sequence: CASDQGARNTEAFF.

The chain is built from TRBV19 and TRBJ1-3; no firm D call. Between the trimmed V and J ends, which lost 5 bases and 4 bases, there was a span of 15 bases. Germline CDR1 LNHDA, CDR2 SQIVND (reference sequence). The CDR3 totals 15 residues. The CDR3: CASSPRQIHGNTIYF. CDR3 in DNA: TGTGCCAGTAGTCCCAGACAAATTCACGGAAACACCATATATTTT.

This chain joins TRBV10-3 and TRBJ1-3, with TRBD1 matching 8 bases. V trimming: 4 bases; J trimming: 0 bases; junction bases outside the gene matches: 5. From germline, CDR1 is ENHRY and CDR2 SYGVKD. CDR3 size: 16 residues. The CDR3 loop is CAISAGQAYSGNTIYF. CDR3 bases: TGTGCCATCAGTGCGGGACAGGCTTACTCTGGAAACACCATATATTTT.

The chain couples TRBV2 to TRBJ2-7, with D perhaps matching TRBD2 (5 bases). Looked up from germline, CDR1 is SNHLY and CDR2 is FYNNEI. V lost 6 bases, J lost 1 base, and 10 bases lay in between. This CDR3 has 13 amino acids. The chain's CDR3 is CASRYGGSYEQYF. The CDR3 coding sequence is TGTGCCAGCAGGTATGGAGGATCCTACGAGCAGTACTTC.

This sequence joins TRBV7-9 and TRBJ1-5; D gene unclear. Trimming cost V 5 bases and J 0 bases, with 11 bases left between them. This CDR3 is built from 15 residues. Germline lookup yields CDR1 SEHNR and CDR2 FQNEAQ (reference sequence). The CDR3 spells CASSALGDSNQPQHF. As DNA, the CDR3 is TGTGCCAGCAGCGCCCTCGGGGATAGCAATCAGCCCCAGCATTTT.

This chain joins TRBV9 and TRBJ1-2; the D gene is possibly TRBD1 (6 bases). The CDR3 runs 19 residues. V lost 0 bases and J lost 1, with 22 bases in between. The germline gives CDR1 SGDLS, CDR2 YYNGEE. The CDR3, as DNA: TGTGCCAGCAGCGTAGAGGCCACATTACCCGGGGGCCTTAACTATGGCTACACCTTC. Translating it yields CASSVEATLPGGLNYGYTF.

The chain has TRBV5-4 and TRBJ2-5, with D maybe TRBD2 (6 bases). Between the trimmed V and J ends, which lost 6 bases and 1 base, there was a span of 13 bases. Per germline, CDR1 SGHNT and CDR2 YYREEE (reference sequence). The CDR3 runs 14 residues. The CDR3 bases are TGTGCCAGCAAAAACGGGGGTTCCCAAGAGACCCAGTACTTC. Residues: CASKNGGSQETQYF.

This clone was recorded once. CDR3 sequence reads: CASSFPRGTTYEQYF. CDR3 DNA sequence: TGTGCCAGCAGCTTCCCCCGGGGGACCACCTACGAGCAGTACTTC. The V and J genes are TRBV6-6 and TRBJ2-7; a possible D gene is TRBD2 (6 bases). Germline V gene data show CDR1 as MNHNY and CDR2 as SVGAGI (reference sequence). Between the trimmed V and J ends, which lost 6 bases and 2 bases, there was a span of 17 bases. The CDR3 contains 15 residues.

The chain links TRBV29-1 to TRBJ2-3; TRBD2 matches 14 bases. CDR1 is SQVTM and CDR2 is ANQGSEA in the germline V gene. This CDR3 is built from 16 residues. V shed 5 bases and J 4 bases; nucleotides not matched to a gene: 8. CDR3 sequence: CSVPGTSGSVPDTQYF. The CDR3 nucleotides are TGCAGCGTTCCCGGGACTAGCGGGAGTGTGCCAGATACGCAGTATTTT.

A few counts support this clone. The V call is TRBV4-1, the J call TRBJ1-1; 7 bases align to TRBD1. Per germline, CDR1 MGHRA and CDR2 YSYEKL. The CDR3 runs 13 residues. V lost 4 bases to trimming and J lost 7 bases; unmatched junction nucleotides: 6. In DNA form, the CDR3 reads TGCGCCAGCAGCCGAACAGGGGTTGGTGAAGCTTTCTTT. This encodes CASSRTGVGEAFF.

This chain links TRBV5-1 with TRBJ2-1; D perhaps matches TRBD2 (6 bases). Germline assignment: CDR1 SGHRS and CDR2 YFSETQ. CDR3 length equals 12 residues. V lost 4 bases and J lost 9, with 11 bases in between. The CDR3 nucleotides read TGCGCCAGCAGCCCGTTCGGGGGTGAGCAGTTCTTC. This translates into CASSPFGGEQFF.

This clone was picked up one time. This sequence joins TRBV5-1 and TRBJ1-2, with D hard to call. Germline V lookup: CDR1 SGHRS, CDR2 YFSETQ. This CDR3 is 15 amino acids long. Trimming took 4 bases from V and 8 from J, leaving 21 bases between them. The CDR3 region has the DNA TGCGCCAGCAGCGAGGTTCCGAGACGGATGAGAGGCTACACCTTC. Its protein product is CASSEVPRRMRGYTF.

The chain links TRBV11-2 to TRBJ2-2, with 9 bases aligning to TRBD2. There are 19 residues in the CDR3. Germline trimming cut 1 base from V and 4 bases from J; bases unmatched to any gene: 13. Germline V gives CDR1 SGHAT, CDR2 FQNNGV. The DNA of the CDR3 is TGTGCCAGCAGCTTAGTTGGACTAGCGCCCGGGGACCGCACCGGGGAGCTGTTTTTT. Translated, it gives CASSLVGLAPGDRTGELFF.

This chain joins TRBV5-6 and TRBJ2-7, with TRBD1 matching 8 bases. This CDR3 contains 16 residues. V lost 4 bases, J lost 3 bases, and 12 bases stayed unmatched. Germline CDR1 SGHDT, CDR2 YYEEEE. In nucleotides, the CDR3 is TGTGCCAGCAGCCTTAGGCCAAGACAGGGGCGCTACGAGCAGTACTTC. Translation gives CASSLRPRQGRYEQYF.

V gene TRBV6-1 combines with J gene TRBJ2-7; 8 bases are shared with TRBD1. The CDR3 covers 14 residues. Germline-derived CDR1 and CDR2 are MNHNS and SASEGT. J gave up 2 bases and V 3 bases, and 3 bases lay outside the gene matches. For the CDR3, the DNA is TGTGCCAGCAGTGATGTCAGGGGGCCCTACGAGCAGTACTTC. Translation: CASSDVRGPYEQYF.

CDR3 nucleotide sequence: TGCGCCAGCAGCCAAGATTTACCGGGAGGACGGACTGAAGCTTTCTTT. Translation gives CASSQDLPGGRTEAFF. The chain employs TRBV4-3 and TRBJ1-1; D gene ambiguous. The CDR3 runs 16 residues. Deletions cut 0 bases from V and 5 bases from J, with 16 bases between. The germline gives CDR1 LGHNA, CDR2 YSLEER.

The chain carries TRBV5-1 and TRBJ1-4; D perhaps matches TRBD1 (6 bases). CDR3 length: 15 residues. The germline V gene encodes CDR1 SGHRS and CDR2 YFSETQ. The V end was cut by 3 bases, the J end by 7 bases, with 16 bases between. CDR3 DNA sequence: TGCGCCAGCAGCTCGAACAGGGCGGGTGGTGAAAAACTGTTTTTT. It codes for CASSSNRAGGEKLFF.

The chain is built from TRBV7-8 and TRBJ2-7; possible D gene TRBD2, 6 bases. Germline V CDR1 and CDR2: SGHVS, FQNEAQ. This CDR3 is 15 amino acids long. With 5 bases removed from V and 3 bases from J, the gap between germline ends came to 17 bases. The CDR3 DNA reads as TGTGCCAGCAGCCCCTCGGGTAGCGGAATCTACGAGCAGTACTTC. Encoded protein: CASSPSGSGIYEQYF.

This chain connects TRBV10-3 to TRBJ2-1, with 7 bases aligning to TRBD1. The germline gives CDR1 ENHRY, CDR2 SYGVKD. V was pared by 2 bases and J by 2 bases, with 3 bases of the junction left unmatched. The CDR3 length is 15 residues. The CDR3 protein is CAISEGQVTYNEQFF. CDR3 DNA: TGTGCCATCAGTGAGGGACAGGTAACCTACAATGAGCAGTTCTTC.

The genes are TRBV6-5 and TRBJ2-4; TRBD2 agrees at 7 bases. Trimming removed 2 bases from V and 6 bases from J; junction bases left unmatched: 7. The CDR3 spans 15 residues. The germline CDR1 and CDR2 sequences are MNHEY and SVGAGI. The CDR3 region is CASSYRGREGNIQYF. For the CDR3, the DNA is TGTGCCAGCAGTTACCGAGGCAGGGAGGGAAACATTCAGTACTTC.